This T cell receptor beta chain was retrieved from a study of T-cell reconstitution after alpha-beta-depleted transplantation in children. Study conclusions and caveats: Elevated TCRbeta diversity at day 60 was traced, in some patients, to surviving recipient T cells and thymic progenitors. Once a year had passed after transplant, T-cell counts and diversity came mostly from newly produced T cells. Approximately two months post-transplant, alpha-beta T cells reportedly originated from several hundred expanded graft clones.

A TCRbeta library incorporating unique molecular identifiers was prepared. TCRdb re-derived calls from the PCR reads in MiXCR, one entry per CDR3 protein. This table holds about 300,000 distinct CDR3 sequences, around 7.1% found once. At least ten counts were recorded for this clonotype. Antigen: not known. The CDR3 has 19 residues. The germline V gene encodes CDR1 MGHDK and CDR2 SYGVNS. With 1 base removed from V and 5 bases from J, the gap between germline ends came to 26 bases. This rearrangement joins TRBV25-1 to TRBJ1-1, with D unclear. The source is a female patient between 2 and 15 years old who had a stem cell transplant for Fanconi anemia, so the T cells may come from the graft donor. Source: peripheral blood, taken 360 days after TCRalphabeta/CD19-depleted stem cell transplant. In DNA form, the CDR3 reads TGTGCCAGCAGTGAATTCTTTGGCAGGACCCCCGACGACGGGACTGAAGCTTTCTTT. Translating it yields CASSEFFGRTPDDGTEAFF.